One sample yielded the 6 T cell receptor beta chains listed below, sequenced in a study of cytotoxic CD8 clonotypes in ibrutinib-treated CLL. TCRdb's copy holds only in-frame clones and misses some; the assay was immunoSEQ multiplex PCR. The sample holds 60,000 to 65,000 clones; approximately 57% are singletons and the top ten take about 14%. Sequencing used PBMCs, obtained after 12 months of ibrutinib treatment. These TCRs come from a human donor with chronic lymphocytic leukemia.

This clone showed up just once. This chain uses TRBV6-5 with TRBJ2-4; weak D call: TRBD2 (5 bases). Germline V gene lookup returns CDR1 MNHEY and CDR2 SVGAGI. The CDR3 has 12 residues. Trimming left V 8 bases short and J 6 bases short, with 11 bases between. Here the CDR3 reads CASAQGLNIQYF. CDR3 bases: TGTGCCAGCGCCCAAGGACTAAACATTCAGTACTTC.

This rearrangement joins TRBV11-2 to TRBJ1-6; 7 bases line up with TRBD1. Germline V CDR1 and CDR2: SGHAT, FQNNGV. CDR3 length equals 18 residues. Losses at the gene ends were 8 bases for V and 0 bases for J; bases not matched to a gene: 13. The CDR3 sequence is CASSSGGPLFSYNSPLHF. In nucleotides, the CDR3 is TGTGCCAGCTCCTCAGGGGGACCACTCTTCTCCTATAATTCACCCCTCCACTTT.

The chain combines TRBV29-1 with TRBJ2-1, with 14 bases identical to TRBD2. CDR3 size: 19 residues. V gave up 0 bases and J gave up 1 base; unmatched junction bases: 8. Germline-derived CDR1 and CDR2 are SQVTM and ANQGSEA. The CDR3 sequence is CSVEDRTSGRLRSYNEQFF. For the CDR3, the DNA is TGCAGCGTTGAAGATCGGACTAGCGGGAGGCTTCGTTCCTACAATGAGCAGTTCTTC.

The gene calls are TRBV20-1 and TRBJ2-7; unclear D gene. CDR1 and CDR2 from the germline V gene are DFQATT and SNEGSKA (reference sequence). The CDR3 totals 11 residues. Between the trimmed V and J ends, which lost 1 base and 4 bases, there was a span of 5 bases. The CDR3, as DNA: TGCAGTGCTAGAGTTATTTACGAGCAGTACTTC. It is translated as CSARVIYEQYF.

The chain is built from TRBV19 and TRBJ1-1, with D uncertain. Germline CDR1 is LNHDA and CDR2 is SQIVND (reference sequence). The CDR3 contains 12 residues. V was pared by 3 bases and J by 5 bases, with 7 bases between. The CDR3, as DNA: TGTGCCAGTAGTATGGCCCGTACTGAAGCTTTCTTT. Residues: CASSMARTEAFF.

This clone showed up just a few times. V is TRBV5-1 and J is TRBJ1-2; D remains ambiguous. This CDR3 region has 14 residues. The germline gives CDR1 SGHRS, CDR2 YFSETQ. Between the trimmed V and J ends, which lost 5 bases and 2 bases, there was a span of 13 bases. The CDR3 DNA reads as TGCGCCAGCAGGCGGATATCGGACAACTATGGCTACACCTTC. Protein product: CASRRISDNYGYTF.